This TCR beta chain is from a study of blood T cell repertoires in COVID-19. On the study more broadly: COVID-19 samples from acute and convalescent phases originated in the United States, Italy and Spain.

Looked up from germline, CDR1 is SEHNR and CDR2 is FQNEAQ (reference sequence). Trimming cost V 4 bases and J 0 bases; bases outside gene matches: 4. The CDR3 extends over 18 amino acids. Seattle's enrolled individuals joined amid active infection and were then monitored longitudinally. Original handling: Reference gene primer amplification in the assay estimated nucleated cell counts. Libraries were prepared by immunoSEQ multiplex PCR; TCRdb keeps only in-frame clonotypes and omits some of them. V and J calls and clone size come straight from that table; D and trimming were deduced from the DNA. Among about 180,000 clones listed, approximately 83% were seen once.

This TCR derives from a woman between 35 and 50 years old with COVID-19, enrolled during active disease. The specimen was peripheral blood. The J gene is TRBJ2-4, the V gene TRBV7-9; 15 bases match TRBD2. The CDR3 DNA is TGTGCCAGCAGCTCGGGACTAGCGGGAGGATTAGCCAAAAACATTCAGTACTTC. As protein: CASSSGLAGGLAKNIQYF.